Following are 26 T cell receptor beta chains from one sample sequenced in a study of regulatory T cells in long-lasting Graves disease listed by TCRdb under 2021. Library generation was performed with multiplex PCR. The sample was run on an Illumina HiSeq 4000. To build TCR beta libraries, CDR3 regions were amplified by Arm-PCR using iRepertoire HTBI primers. TCRdb took the public reads, trimmed them with fastp at Q25, ran MiXCR for clone calling and kept in-frame beta chains. Identical CDR3 proteins give one entry, which carries the most common genes and DNA. This sample gives roughly 400,000 distinct CDR3 sequences in total; 21% of them show up just once. The biggest ten clones account for about 13% of the sample. In the paper's terms, the time point label means: persistent/refractory GD, antithyroid drugs over 5 years with positive TRAb. For both TCR sequencing and RNA sequencing, RNA was extracted from PBMCs using TRIzol.

Sequenced here: peripheral blood mononuclear cells (PBMCs), sampled when the disease was refractory, from a patient treated with antithyroid drugs. These receptor sequences come from a female donor with Graves disease.

The gene calls are TRBV13 and TRBJ2-7, with D perhaps matching TRBD2 (6 bases). The CDR3 consists of 15 residues. V was trimmed by 5 bases and J by 2 bases, leaving 16 bases between them. Germline CDR1 reads PRHDT; CDR2 reads FYEKMQ (reference sequence). CDR3 in DNA: TGTGCCAGCAGCCCAGCGACTAGACTCCCCTACGAGCAGTACTTC. Its translation: CASSPATRLPYEQYF.

This clonotype was counted at least ten times. The chain couples TRBV6-1 to TRBJ2-2; 8 bases are shared with TRBD1. V was clipped by 11 bases and J by 5 bases; unmatched bases: 7. The CDR3 runs 13 residues. CDR1 and CDR2 from the germline V gene are MNHNS and SASEGT. The CDR3 loop is CAGGQGGTGELFF. DNA of the CDR3: TGTGCCGGTGGACAGGGCGGAACCGGGGAGCTGTTTTTT.

The chain links TRBV5-1 to TRBJ2-7, with a possible D match to TRBD1 (5 bases). Looked up from germline, CDR1 is SGHRS and CDR2 is YFSETQ. The CDR3 is 15 residues long. V was cut by 2 bases and J by 9 bases, with 21 bases left in between. This CDR3 is CASSFDIQGVIGQYF. The CDR3 DNA sequence: TGCGCCAGCAGCTTCGACATTCAAGGGGTGATTGGGCAGTACTTC.

This clonotype was counted at least ten times. The chain carries TRBV6-2 or TRBV6-3 and TRBJ1-1; D is unresolved. CDR1 is MNHEY and CDR2 is SVGEGT in the germline V gene. The CDR3 totals 14 residues. Trimming stripped 1 base from V and 0 bases from J, with 6 bases between. The CDR3 nucleotides are TGTGCCAGCAGTTACTTTCGTCTGAACACTGAAGCTTTCTTT. Encoded protein: CASSYFRLNTEAFF.

The chain is built from TRBV9 and TRBJ2-3; 9 bases agree with TRBD2. Trimming removed 1 base from V and 6 bases from J; junction bases left unmatched: 6. CDR1 and CDR2 from the germline V gene are SGDLS and YYNGEE. The CDR3 totals 15 residues. The CDR3 coding sequence is TGTGCCAGCAGCGTATCGAGCGGGAGGATGGATACGCAGTATTTT. Its protein product is CASSVSSGRMDTQYF.

The genes are TRBV19 and TRBJ2-5, with D tentatively TRBD1 (6 bases). The V and J ends lost 1 base and 5 bases respectively, with 14 bases between them. This CDR3 comprises 15 residues. CDR1 is LNHDA and CDR2 is SQIVND in the germline V gene (reference sequence). DNA of the CDR3: TGTGCCAGTAGTATAGGACAGGCCTTGGTGGAGACCCAGTACTTC. Translating it yields CASSIGQALVETQYF.

The sample holds many counts of this clonotype. This sequence joins TRBV11-2 and TRBJ2-7; D gene unclear. V was cut by 5 bases and J by 2 bases, with 7 bases left in between. Looked up from germline, CDR1 is SGHAT and CDR2 is FQNNGV. The CDR3 covers 12 residues. The CDR3 DNA reads TGTGCCAGCAGCCAGACCCCCTACGAGCAGTACTTC. Protein: CASSQTPYEQYF. Full variable domain (rest looked up from reference TRBV11-2 and TRBJ2-7): EAGVAQSPRYKIIEKRQSVAFWCNPISGHATLYWYQQILGQGPKLLIQFQNNGVVDDSQLPKDRFSAERLKGVDSTLKIQPAKLEDSAVYLCASSQTPYEQYFGPGTRLTVT.

The rearrangement uses TRBV7-9 and TRBJ1-2, with 7 nucleotides matching TRBD1. Germline V lookup: CDR1 SEHNR, CDR2 FQNEAQ (reference sequence). The CDR3 totals 14 residues. V trimming: 4 bases; J trimming: 4 bases; junction bases outside the gene matches: 6. CDR3 amino acids: CASSSGRDSYGYTF. The CDR3 DNA follows: TGTGCCAGCAGCTCAGGACGGGACAGCTATGGCTACACCTTC.

The V call is TRBV19, the J call TRBJ2-1; 11 bases map to TRBD2. CDR1 and CDR2 (germline): LNHDA, SQIVND (reference sequence). The CDR3 has 16 amino acids. J gave up 6 bases and V 2 bases, and 6 bases lay outside the gene matches. The CDR3 bases are TGTGCCAGTAGTATAAACCTAGCGGGAGGACCCAATGAGCAGTTCTTC. Residues: CASSINLAGGPNEQFF.

As for this clonotype: A read error may be the cause here, since a much bigger clone is one base away. The CDR3, as DNA: TGTACCAGCAGCTTCTCGTACCAAGAGACCCAGTACTTC. It is translated as CTSSFSYQETQYF. The chain is built from TRBV5-6 and TRBJ2-5; D not resolved. The germline V gene encodes CDR1 SGHDT and CDR2 YYEEEE. The length of the CDR3 is 13 residues.

The CDR3 DNA reads TGCAGTGCTAGGATCGGGCCGAGGGGGAACACTGAAGCTTTCTTT. Translation: CSARIGPRGNTEAFF. This rearrangement joins TRBV20-1 to TRBJ1-1, with D possibly TRBD1 on 5 matching bases. Between the trimmed V and J ends, which lost 3 bases and 1 base, there was a span of 15 bases. The CDR3 totals 15 residues. The germline gives CDR1 DFQATT, CDR2 SNEGSKA (reference sequence).

V gene TRBV7-9 combines with J gene TRBJ1-2; weak D call: TRBD1 (6 bases). Germline V lookup: CDR1 SEHNR, CDR2 FQNEAQ (reference sequence). V lost 4 bases to trimming and J lost 4 bases, with 13 bases between them. The CDR3 loop spans 14 amino acids. Written as DNA, the CDR3 is TGTGCCAGCAGCTCCACCCAGGGGACCTATGGCTACACCTTC. It encodes CASSSTQGTYGYTF.

This clonotype occurred many times. The V call is TRBV29-1, the J call TRBJ2-7; maybe TRBD1 (6 bases). The V gene lost 4 bases and the J gene lost 3 bases, with 10 bases spanning the gap. The CDR3 has 12 residues. In germline, CDR1 is SQVTM, CDR2 ANQGSEA. CDR3 protein: CSVAVRGYEQYF. In DNA form, the CDR3 reads TGCAGCGTTGCGGTCAGGGGCTACGAGCAGTACTTC.

The V and J genes are TRBV29-1 and TRBJ1-1; 9 bases match TRBD1. CDR3 length: 13 amino acids. V lost 2 bases to trimming and J lost 6 bases; unmatched junction nucleotides: 4. CDR1 is SQVTM, CDR2 ANQGSEA, per germline. CDR3 coding DNA: TGCAGCGTTGAAACCACAGGGGGCTCTGAAGCTTTCTTT. It translates to CSVETTGGSEAFF.

Many counts were recorded for this clonotype. The rearrangement joins TRBV28 to TRBJ2-7; 8 bases line up with TRBD2. The CDR3 contains 15 residues. The V and J ends lost 7 bases and 0 bases, in that order; junction bases with no gene match: 8. Per germline, CDR1 MDHEN and CDR2 SYDVKM. CDR3 sequence: CASTISGTSSYEQYF. CDR3 bases: TGTGCCAGCACCATCTCCGGGACTAGCTCCTACGAGCAGTACTTC. Full variable domain (outside the CDR3, taken from reference TRBV28 and TRBJ2-7): DVKVTQSSRYLVKRTGEKVFLECVQDMDHENMFWYRQDPGLGLRLIYFSYDVKMKEKGDIPEGYSVSREKKERFSLILESASTNQTSMYLCASTISGTSSYEQYFGPGTRLTVT.

This clonotype has at least ten counts. The V gene is TRBV7-8, the J gene TRBJ2-7; TRBD1 agrees at 9 bases. The CDR3 length is 15 residues. CDR1 and CDR2 (germline): SGHVS, FQNEAQ. V lost 1 base to trimming and J lost 2 bases; unmatched junction nucleotides: 3. CDR3 sequence reads: CASSLEGDRAYEQYF. The CDR3 nucleotides are TGTGCCAGCAGCTTAGAAGGGGACAGGGCCTACGAGCAGTACTTC.

The chain recombines TRBV7-8 with TRBJ1-5; no clear D. CDR1 SGHVS and CDR2 FQNEAQ come from the germline V gene. Trimming removed 6 bases from V and 3 bases from J, with 15 bases in between. The CDR3 runs 15 residues. The chain's CDR3 is CASRADDGLNQPQHF. CDR3 DNA sequence: TGTGCCAGCAGAGCCGATGACGGCCTCAATCAGCCCCAGCATTTT.

V usage is TRBV18 and J usage is TRBJ2-1; 8 bases are a match to TRBD2. This CDR3 comprises 16 residues. The junction had 9 bases not matched to a gene; V was cut back by 8 bases and J by 0 bases. Germline CDR1 KGHSH, CDR2 LQKENI. This chain's CDR3 is CASHAGGPSSYNEQFF. DNA for the CDR3: TGTGCCAGCCACGCGGGGGGCCCCAGCTCCTACAATGAGCAGTTCTTC.

In its sample, this clonotype was seen a few times. This chain uses TRBV5-8 with TRBJ2-2; TRBD2 aligns across 9 bases. V was pared by 0 bases and J by 0 bases, with 3 bases of the junction left unmatched. Germline V CDR1 and CDR2: SGHTS, YDEGEE. This CDR3 has 17 residues. The chain's CDR3 is CASSLGLAGTNTGELFF. In nucleotides, the CDR3 is TGTGCCAGCAGCTTGGGGCTAGCGGGAACGAACACCGGGGAGCTGTTTTTT. The full variable domain, in which reference TRBV5-8 and TRBJ2-2 provide the parts outside the CDR3, is EAGVTQSPTHLIKTRGQQATLRCSPISGHTSVYWYQQALGLGLQFLLWYDEGEERNRGNFPPRFSGRQFPNYSSELNVNALELEDSALYLCASSLGLAGTNTGELFFGEGSRLTVL.

This clonotype was seen many times. The chain combines TRBV15 with TRBJ2-6; unclear D gene. The CDR3 runs to 20 residues. Per the germline V gene, CDR1 is LNHNV and CDR2 is YYDKDF (reference sequence). The V end lost 0 bases, the J end lost 0 bases, and 18 bases lay between the germline ends. The CDR3 sequence: CATSRDITATLSSGANVLTF. In DNA, the CDR3 is TGTGCCACCAGCAGAGATATAACGGCCACCCTGAGCTCTGGGGCCAACGTCCTGACTTTC. Looking up the rest from reference TRBV15 and TRBJ2-6 gives the full variable domain: DAMVIQNPRYQVTQFGKPVTLSCSQTLNHNVMYWYQQKSSQAPKLLFHYYDKDFNNEADTPDNFQSRRPNTSFCFLDIRSPGLGDTAMYLCATSRDITATLSSGANVLTFGAGSRLTVL.

This clonotype was seen more than once but under ten times. The chain has TRBV5-1 and TRBJ2-7, with 11 bases that match TRBD1. This CDR3 spans 15 amino acids. The germline V gene encodes CDR1 SGHRS and CDR2 YFSETQ. The trim removed 0 bases at V and 3 bases at J, leaving 2 bases unmatched. The CDR3 sequence: CASSLGGQGVYEQYF. Written as DNA, the CDR3 is TGCGCCAGCAGCTTGGGGGGACAGGGGGTCTACGAGCAGTACTTC.

The table lists this clonotype with many counts. V gene TRBV6-1 combines with J gene TRBJ1-4; tentative D call: TRBD1 (6 bases). Trimming left V 2 bases short and J 7 bases short, with 17 bases between. The germline gives CDR1 MNHNS, CDR2 SASEGT. The CDR3 sequence is 16 residues long. CDR3 residues: CASSETVPRGSEKLFF. The CDR3 coding sequence is TGTGCCAGCAGTGAAACCGTTCCCAGGGGTAGTGAAAAACTGTTTTTT.

This clonotype appeared many times. J is TRBJ1-6 and V is TRBV27; D gene unclear. CDR3 length equals 13 residues. Germline assignment: CDR1 MNHEY and CDR2 SMNVEV (reference sequence). Trimming removed 3 bases at V and 2 bases at J, with 2 bases between. The CDR3 sequence: CASSFTYNSPLHF. CDR3 in DNA: TGTGCCAGCAGTTTCACCTATAATTCACCCCTCCACTTT.

As regards this clonotype: This may stem from a read error, because a much larger clone lies one nucleotide away. The rearrangement uses TRBV7-9 and TRBJ2-7, with D possibly being TRBD1 (6 bases). CDR3 length: 14 residues. Germline V CDR1 and CDR2: SEHNR, FQNEAQ (reference sequence). In nucleotides, the CDR3 is TGTGCCAGCAGCCCAGGGGTTGGAGCCTACGGGCAGTACTTC. Its protein product is CASSPGVGAYGQYF.

This clonotype was counted at least ten times. The chain employs TRBV2 and TRBJ1-3, with 7 bases that match TRBD1. Germline V gene lookup returns CDR1 SNHLY and CDR2 FYNNEI. CDR3 length equals 16 residues. V trimming: 7 bases; J trimming: 2 bases; junction bases outside the gene matches: 11. The CDR3 protein is CASIPDRARPGNTIYF. DNA for the CDR3: TGTGCCAGCATCCCAGACAGGGCGCGACCTGGAAACACCATATATTTT. Full variable domain (outside the CDR3, taken from reference TRBV2 and TRBJ1-3): EPEVTQTPSHQVTQMGQEVILRCVPISNHLYFYWYRQILGQKVEFLVSFYNNEISEKSEIFDDQFSVERPDGSNFTLKIRSTKLEDSAMYFCASIPDRARPGNTIYFGEGSWLTVV.

This clonotype was detected many times. CDR3 coding DNA: TGTGCCAGCAGCTTTTCCGGGGGAGGCTACGAGCAGTACTTC. Protein: CASSFSGGGYEQYF. The chain joins TRBV7-3 to TRBJ2-7; weak D call: TRBD2 (6 bases). This CDR3 is 14 amino acids long. From germline, CDR1 is SGHTA and CDR2 FQGTGA. V lost 3 bases to trimming and J lost 3 bases, with 12 bases between them. Together with reference TRBV7-3 and TRBJ2-7, the CDR3 gives the full variable domain: GAGVSQTPSNKVTEKGKYVELRCDPISGHTALYWYRQSLGQGPEFLIYFQGTGAADDSGLPNDRFFAVRPEGSVSTLKIQRTERGDSAVYLCASSFSGGGYEQYFGPGTRLTVT.